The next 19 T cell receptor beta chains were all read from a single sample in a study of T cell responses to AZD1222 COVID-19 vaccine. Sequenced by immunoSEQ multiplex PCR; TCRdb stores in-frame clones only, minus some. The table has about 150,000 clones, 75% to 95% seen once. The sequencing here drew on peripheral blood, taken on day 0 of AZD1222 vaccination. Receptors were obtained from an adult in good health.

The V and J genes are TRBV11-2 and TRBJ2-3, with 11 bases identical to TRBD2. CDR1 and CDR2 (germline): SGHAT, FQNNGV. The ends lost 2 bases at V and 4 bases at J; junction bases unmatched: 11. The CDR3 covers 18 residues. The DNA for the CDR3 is TGTGCCAGCAGCTTAAGGGTAGCGGGAGGGCCGATGTCAGATACGCAGTATTTT. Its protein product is CASSLRVAGGPMSDTQYF.

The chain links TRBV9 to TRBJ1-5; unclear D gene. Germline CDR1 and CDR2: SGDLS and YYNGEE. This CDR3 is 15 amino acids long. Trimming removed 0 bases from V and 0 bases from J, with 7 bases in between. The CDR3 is CASSVGGDSNQPQHF. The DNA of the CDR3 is TGTGCCAGCAGCGTAGGCGGTGATAGCAATCAGCCCCAGCATTTT.

The CDR3 nucleotides are TGTGCCACCGGGACAGGGTTTGGCCAGCCCCAGCATTTT. It encodes CATGTGFGQPQHF. This chain links TRBV19 with TRBJ1-5; 9 positions agree with TRBD1. This CDR3 is 13 amino acids long. The V segment lost 10 bases and the J segment 7 bases; nucleotides outside the gene matches: 8. The germline gives CDR1 LNHDA, CDR2 SQIVND (reference sequence).

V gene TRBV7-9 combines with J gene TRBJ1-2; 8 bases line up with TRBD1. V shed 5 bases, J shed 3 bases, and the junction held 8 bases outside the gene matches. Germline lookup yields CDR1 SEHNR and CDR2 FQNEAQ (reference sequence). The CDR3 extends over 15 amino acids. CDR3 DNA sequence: TGTGCCAGCAGCCTGGGGACAGGAGGAGACTATGGCTACACCTTC. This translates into CASSLGTGGDYGYTF.

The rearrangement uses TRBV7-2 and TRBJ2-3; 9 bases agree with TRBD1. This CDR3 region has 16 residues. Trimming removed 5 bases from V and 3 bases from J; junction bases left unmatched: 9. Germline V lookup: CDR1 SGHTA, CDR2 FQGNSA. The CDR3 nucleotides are TGTGCCAGCAGCCATAGACAGGGGGGGAGGACAGATACGCAGTATTTT. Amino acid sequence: CASSHRQGGRTDTQYF. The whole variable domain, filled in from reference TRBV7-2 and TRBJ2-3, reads GAGVSQSPSNKVTEKGKDVELRCDPISGHTALYWYRQSLGQGLEFLIYFQGNSAPDKSGLPSDRFSAERTGGSVSTLTIQRTQQEDSAVYLCASSHRQGGRTDTQYFGPGTRLTVL.

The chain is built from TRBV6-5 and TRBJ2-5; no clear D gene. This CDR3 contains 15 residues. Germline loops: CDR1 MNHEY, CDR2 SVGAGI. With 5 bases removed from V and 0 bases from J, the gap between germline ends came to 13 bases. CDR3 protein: CASSPIDGYQETQYF. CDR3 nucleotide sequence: TGTGCCAGCAGTCCTATCGACGGTTACCAAGAGACCCAGTACTTC.

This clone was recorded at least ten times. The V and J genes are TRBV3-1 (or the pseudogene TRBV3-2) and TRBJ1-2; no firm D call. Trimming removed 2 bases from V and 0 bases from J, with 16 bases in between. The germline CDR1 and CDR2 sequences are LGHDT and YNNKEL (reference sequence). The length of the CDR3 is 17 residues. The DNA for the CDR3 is TGTGCCAGCAGCCAACAACAGATATCGGGCGCTAACTATGGCTACACCTTC. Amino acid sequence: CASSQQQISGANYGYTF.

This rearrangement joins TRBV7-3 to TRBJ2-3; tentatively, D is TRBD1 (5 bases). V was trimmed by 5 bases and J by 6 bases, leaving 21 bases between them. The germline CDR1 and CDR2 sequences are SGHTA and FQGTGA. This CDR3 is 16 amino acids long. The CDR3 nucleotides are TGTGCCAGCAGCCCGTTCAGGGATATGTTCGGGGATACGCAGTATTTT. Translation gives CASSPFRDMFGDTQYF. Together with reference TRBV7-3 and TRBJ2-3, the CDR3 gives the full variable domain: GAGVSQTPSNKVTEKGKYVELRCDPISGHTALYWYRQSLGQGPEFLIYFQGTGAADDSGLPNDRFFAVRPEGSVSTLKIQRTERGDSAVYLCASSPFRDMFGDTQYFGPGTRLTVL.

The CDR3 bases are TGTGCCAGCAGTGGTTCCGCCAGGGCATATAGCAATCAGCCCCAGCATTTT. Translated: CASSGSARAYSNQPQHF. V is TRBV2 and J is TRBJ1-5, with D perhaps TRBD1 (5 bases). The germline gives CDR1 SNHLY, CDR2 FYNNEI. Trimming shortened V by 4 bases and J by 0 bases, and 16 bases separated the two germline ends. The CDR3 covers 17 residues.

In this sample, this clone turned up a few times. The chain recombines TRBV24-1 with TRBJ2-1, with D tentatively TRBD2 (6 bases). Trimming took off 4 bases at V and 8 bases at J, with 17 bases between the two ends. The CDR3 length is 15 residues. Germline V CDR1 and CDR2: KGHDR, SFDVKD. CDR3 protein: CATSEYSRELHEQFF. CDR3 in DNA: TGTGCCACCAGTGAATACTCTCGGGAGTTGCATGAGCAGTTCTTC.

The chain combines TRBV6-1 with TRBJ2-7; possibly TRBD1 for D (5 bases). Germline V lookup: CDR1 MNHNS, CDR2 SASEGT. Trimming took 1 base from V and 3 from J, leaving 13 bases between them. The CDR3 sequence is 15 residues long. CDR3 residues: CASSEVIDRVYEQYF. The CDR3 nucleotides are TGTGCCAGCAGTGAAGTAATTGACAGAGTCTACGAGCAGTACTTC.

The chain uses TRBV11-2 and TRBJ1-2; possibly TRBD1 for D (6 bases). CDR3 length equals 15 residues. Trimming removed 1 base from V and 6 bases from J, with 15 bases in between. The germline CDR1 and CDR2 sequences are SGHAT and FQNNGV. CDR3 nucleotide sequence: TGTGCCAGCAGCTTAGTGGTACAGGGTAAAAATGGCTACACCTTC. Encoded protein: CASSLVVQGKNGYTF.

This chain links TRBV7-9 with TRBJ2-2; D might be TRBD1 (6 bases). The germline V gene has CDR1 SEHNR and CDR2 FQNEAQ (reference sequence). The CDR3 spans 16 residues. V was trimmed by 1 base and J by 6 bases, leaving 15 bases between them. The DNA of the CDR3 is TGTGCCAGCAGCTTAGGGGCAGGGGTTTCCTCCGGGGAGCTGTTTTTT. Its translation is CASSLGAGVSSGELFF.

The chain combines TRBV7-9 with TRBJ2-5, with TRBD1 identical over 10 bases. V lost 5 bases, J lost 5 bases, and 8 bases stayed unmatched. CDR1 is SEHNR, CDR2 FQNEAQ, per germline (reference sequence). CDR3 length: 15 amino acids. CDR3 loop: CASSAGTGVSETQYF. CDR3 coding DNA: TGTGCCAGCAGCGCCGGGACAGGGGTCTCGGAGACCCAGTACTTC.

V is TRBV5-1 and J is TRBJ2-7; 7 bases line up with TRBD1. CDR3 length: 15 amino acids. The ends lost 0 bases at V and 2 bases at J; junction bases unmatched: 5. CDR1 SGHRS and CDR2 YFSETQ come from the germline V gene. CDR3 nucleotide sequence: TGCGCCAGCAGCTTGGCAGGGACAGCCGCCTACGAGCAGTACTTC. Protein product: CASSLAGTAAYEQYF.

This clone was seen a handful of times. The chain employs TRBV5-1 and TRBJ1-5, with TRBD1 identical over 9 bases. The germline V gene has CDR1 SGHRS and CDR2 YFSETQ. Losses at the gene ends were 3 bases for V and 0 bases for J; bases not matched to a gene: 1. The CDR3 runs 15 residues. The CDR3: CASSWGQGSNQPQHF. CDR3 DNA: TGCGCCAGCAGCTGGGGACAGGGTAGCAATCAGCCCCAGCATTTT.

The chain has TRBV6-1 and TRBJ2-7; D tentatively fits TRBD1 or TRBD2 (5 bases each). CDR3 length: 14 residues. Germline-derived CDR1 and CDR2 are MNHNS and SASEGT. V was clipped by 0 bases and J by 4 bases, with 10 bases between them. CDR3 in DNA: TGTGCCAGCAGTGAAGCGTGGGACGGATACGAGCAGTACTTC. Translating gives CASSEAWDGYEQYF.

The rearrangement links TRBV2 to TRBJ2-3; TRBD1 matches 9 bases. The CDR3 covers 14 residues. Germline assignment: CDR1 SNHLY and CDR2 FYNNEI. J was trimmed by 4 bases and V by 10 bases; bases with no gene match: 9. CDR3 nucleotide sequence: TGTGCCACCCGGGACAGGGATAACGCAGATACGCAGTATTTT. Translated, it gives CATRDRDNADTQYF.

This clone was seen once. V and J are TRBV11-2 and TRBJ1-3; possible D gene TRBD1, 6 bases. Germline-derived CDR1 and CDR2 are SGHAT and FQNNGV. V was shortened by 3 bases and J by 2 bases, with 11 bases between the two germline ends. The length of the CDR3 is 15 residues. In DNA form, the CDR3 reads TGTGCCAGCAGCTTGGGGGGCACTGCTGGAAACACCATATATTTT. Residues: CASSLGGTAGNTIYF.